These 32 T cell receptor beta chains originate from one sample sequenced in a study of fetal regulatory T cell absence and autoimmunity. Clones were sequenced by immunoSEQ multiplex PCR, and TCRdb holds only the in-frame ones, with some missing. The table shows more than 85,000 clones, with 55% to 75% occurring only once. The sample taken for sequencing was pancreas tissue. The receptors derive from a male donor with IPEX syndrome.

The chain couples TRBV9 to TRBJ2-3; no clear D. V was shortened by 4 bases and J by 4 bases, with 13 bases between the two germline ends. This CDR3 region has 14 residues. Germline V CDR1 and CDR2: SGDLS, YYNGEE. In DNA, the CDR3 is TGTGCCAGCAGCTCCTTTTCAGTAGCAGATACGCAGTATTTT. Protein sequence: CASSSFSVADTQYF.

The rearrangement uses TRBV4-3 and TRBJ2-2; TRBD1 matches at 7 bases. This CDR3 contains 17 residues. Germline CDR1 and CDR2: LGHNA and YSLEER. Germline trimming cut 0 bases from V and 1 base from J; bases unmatched to any gene: 5. The CDR3 DNA follows: TGCGCCAGCAGCCAAGATTCGACAGGGAGGAACACCGGGGAGCTGTTTTTT. This translates into CASSQDSTGRNTGELFF.

The CDR3 nucleotides read TGTGCCAGCAGCCCACAGGAACCCGCCTACGAGCAGTACTTC. This translates into CASSPQEPAYEQYF. The genes are TRBV27 and TRBJ2-7; TRBD1 might be the D (5 bases). CDR1 is MNHEY and CDR2 is SMNVEV in the germline V gene (reference sequence). This CDR3 comprises 14 residues. Trimming removed 6 bases from V and 2 bases from J, with 14 bases in between.

The V call is TRBV7-9, the J call TRBJ2-3; 8 bases fit TRBD1. Germline loops: CDR1 SEHNR, CDR2 FQNEAQ (reference sequence). The CDR3 loop spans 16 amino acids. With V trimmed by 4 bases and J by 3 bases, 9 bases remained unmatched. The CDR3 loop is CASSSSPGGATDTQYF. CDR3 bases: TGTGCCAGCAGCTCGTCCCCAGGGGGCGCGACAGATACGCAGTATTTT.

Worth noting for this clone: A much larger clone is a single base away; this may be a read error. V gene TRBV7-9 combines with J gene TRBJ2-7; no firm D call. CDR3 size: 11 residues. The V gene lost 3 bases and the J gene lost 0 bases, with 0 bases spanning the gap. The germline V gene has CDR1 SEHNR and CDR2 FQNEAQ (reference sequence). CDR3 sequence: CASSFSYEQYF. CDR3 coding DNA: TGTGCCAGCAGCTTCTCCTACGAGCAGTACTTC.

The chain uses TRBV6-1 and TRBJ1-1; TRBD1 is a possible D gene (5 bases). The V end lost 8 bases, the J end lost 0 bases, and 16 bases lay between the germline ends. The germline gives CDR1 MNHNS, CDR2 SASEGT. This CDR3 contains 15 residues. The CDR3 DNA follows: TGTGCCAGCGGGCAGGGATTATCTTTGAACACTGAAGCTTTCTTT. Translated, it gives CASGQGLSLNTEAFF.

The chain couples TRBV15 to TRBJ2-7, with 8 positions matching TRBD1. Germline CDR1 is LNHNV and CDR2 is YYDKDF (reference sequence). The CDR3 length is 14 residues. V lost 0 bases to trimming and J lost 7 bases; unmatched junction nucleotides: 5. Written as DNA, the CDR3 is TGTGCCACCAGCAGAGATCTACAGGGGGATGAGCAGTACTTC. Its protein is CATSRDLQGDEQYF.

This clone appeared a single time. Written as DNA, the CDR3 is TGTGCCAGCAGCCCCAACTACAGGGCCACCGGGGAGCTGTTTTTT. It specifies CASSPNYRATGELFF. The chain carries TRBV4-2 and TRBJ2-2, with TRBD1 as a possible D gene (6 bases). The V and J ends lost 4 bases and 4 bases respectively, with 13 bases between them. Germline V gene sequence: CDR1 LGHNA, CDR2 YNFKEQ. The CDR3 loop spans 15 amino acids.

The chain uses TRBV30 and TRBJ2-3; 13 bases align to TRBD2. With 5 bases clipped from V and 1 base from J, the junction kept 9 bases outside the gene matches. There are 17 residues in the CDR3. The germline V gene has CDR1 GTSNPN and CDR2 SVGIG (reference sequence). The CDR3 loop is CAWETSGRFFGTDTQYF. CDR3 DNA: TGTGCCTGGGAGACTAGCGGGAGGTTTTTTGGCACAGATACGCAGTATTTT.

V is TRBV4-1 and J is TRBJ2-3; D is uncertain. Germline V lookup: CDR1 MGHRA, CDR2 YSYEKL. Trimming took off 2 bases at V and 3 bases at J, with 12 bases between the two ends. This CDR3 is built from 15 residues. CDR3 bases: TGCGCCAGCAGCCAATACTACCAACCTACAGATACGCAGTATTTT. Its protein is CASSQYYQPTDTQYF.

This clone was seen only a few times. The J gene is TRBJ1-2, the V gene TRBV11-3; D gene uncertain. The V end lost 5 bases, the J end lost 4 bases, and 8 bases lay between the germline ends. CDR1 and CDR2 from the germline V gene are SGHNT and YENEEA. The CDR3 is 12 amino acids. CDR3 DNA: TGTGCCAGCAGCAGGACGCGCTATGGCTACACCTTC. Translated: CASSRTRYGYTF.

The CDR3 sequence: CAISVGQFNQPQHF. In DNA, the CDR3 is TGTGCCATCAGCGTGGGACAGTTCAATCAGCCCCAGCATTTT. This sequence joins TRBV10-3 and TRBJ1-5, with TRBD1 matching 7 bases. There are 14 residues in the CDR3. Trimming at V came to 6 bases and at J to 3 bases, leaving 5 bases not matched to a gene. Looked up from germline, CDR1 is ENHRY and CDR2 is SYGVKD.

This chain links TRBV6-6 with TRBJ1-5, with 8 nucleotides matching TRBD1. CDR1 MNHNY and CDR2 SVGAGI come from the germline V gene (reference sequence). V lost 6 bases and J lost 5; bases outside the gene matches: 6. This CDR3 spans 14 amino acids. CDR3 loop: CASSKQGGHQPQHF. The CDR3 region has the DNA TGTGCCAGCAGCAAACAGGGGGGTCATCAGCCCCAGCATTTT.

This chain connects TRBV6-6 to TRBJ2-1; 11 nucleotides match TRBD2. Germline-derived CDR1 and CDR2 are MNHNY and SVGAGI (reference sequence). This CDR3 comprises 15 residues. V trimming: 2 bases; J trimming: 4 bases; junction bases outside the gene matches: 1. CDR3 in amino acids: CASSYRLAGYNEQFF. DNA for the CDR3: TGTGCCAGCAGTTACCGACTAGCGGGATACAATGAGCAGTTCTTC.

CDR3: CASTTAGGTSTDTQYF. In nucleotides, the CDR3 is TGCGCCAGCACAACGGCCGGGGGGACTAGCACAGATACGCAGTATTTT. This chain joins TRBV5-1 and TRBJ2-3, with TRBD2 matching 7 bases. V was pared by 6 bases and J by 0 bases, with 10 bases of the junction left unmatched. The CDR3 covers 16 residues. Germline V gene data show CDR1 as SGHRS and CDR2 as YFSETQ.

The rearrangement links TRBV10-3 to TRBJ2-2; 7 bases match TRBD2. CDR3 length equals 15 residues. CDR1 is ENHRY, CDR2 SYGVKD, per germline. Losses at the gene ends were 7 bases for V and 6 bases for J; bases not matched to a gene: 11. The CDR3 DNA is TGTGCCATCATGGGAGGGCCCCGAGGGGCCGGGGAGCTGTTTTTT. It yields the protein CAIMGGPRGAGELFF.

The V gene is TRBV5-1, the J gene TRBJ2-3; 8 bases are a match to TRBD1. CDR1 and CDR2 from the germline V gene are SGHRS and YFSETQ. Trimming took 4 bases from V and 6 from J; bases not matched to a gene: 7. CDR3 length equals 14 residues. This CDR3 reads CASSETGDEDTQYF. The CDR3 DNA is TGCGCCAGCAGCGAGACAGGGGATGAGGATACGCAGTATTTT.

The table lists this clone with a few counts. The chain combines TRBV19 with TRBJ1-2; D is ambiguous. V was pared by 11 bases and J by 2 bases, with 9 bases between. Germline CDR1 LNHDA, CDR2 SQIVND (reference sequence). The CDR3 spans 11 residues. The CDR3 bases are TGTGCCGCCCCGGACAACTATGGCTACACCTTC. Its protein is CAAPDNYGYTF.

This chain joins TRBV29-1 and TRBJ2-1; D gene uncertain. V shed 3 bases and J shed 7 bases, with 7 bases lying between them. The germline gives CDR1 SQVTM, CDR2 ANQGSEA. This CDR3 comprises 11 residues. As DNA, the CDR3 is TGCAGCGTTGACCTGGGTAATGAGCAGTTCTTC. This gives the protein CSVDLGNEQFF.

The chain couples TRBV11-2 to TRBJ2-1; 8 bases match TRBD2. Germline trimming cut 5 bases from V and 0 bases from J; bases unmatched to any gene: 6. The CDR3 totals 16 residues. The germline V gene has CDR1 SGHAT and CDR2 FQNNGV. CDR3 region: CASSPAGGASYNEQFF. CDR3 DNA: TGTGCCAGCAGCCCTGCCGGGGGGGCCTCCTACAATGAGCAGTTCTTC.

This clone occurred a few times. V and J are TRBV7-2 and TRBJ1-1; D remains unclear. V shed 4 bases and J shed 5 bases, with 8 bases lying between them. Germline V gene lookup returns CDR1 SGHTA and CDR2 FQGNSA. This CDR3 spans 12 amino acids. The CDR3 DNA reads TGTGCCAGCAGCTCGTACATGACTGAAGCTTTCTTT. Its translation is CASSSYMTEAFF.

Concerning this clone: This sample includes further DNA sequences coding for the same CDR3. This CDR3 reads CASSRSGGNEQFF. The DNA of the CDR3 is TGCGCCAGCAGCCGGTCCGGGGGCAATGAGCAGTTCTTC. The V and J genes are TRBV5-1 and TRBJ2-1; D is perhaps TRBD2 (6 bases). Trimming stripped 4 bases from V and 6 bases from J, with 11 bases between. The CDR3 length is 13 residues. Per the germline V gene, CDR1 is SGHRS and CDR2 is YFSETQ.

The chain employs TRBV25-1 and TRBJ1-2; D gene uncertain. The CDR3 runs to 13 residues. The germline V gene encodes CDR1 MGHDK and CDR2 SYGVNS. Trimming removed 1 base at V and 3 bases at J, with 6 bases between. The CDR3 nucleotides are TGTGCCAGCAGTGAATGGGCAGACTATGGCTACACCTTC. Protein sequence: CASSEWADYGYTF.

The chain combines TRBV9 with TRBJ2-7; the match to TRBD2 covers 11 bases. V gave up 0 bases and J gave up 6 bases; unmatched junction bases: 5. This CDR3 has 15 residues. Germline V gene lookup returns CDR1 SGDLS and CDR2 YYNGEE. The CDR3, as DNA: TGTGCCAGCAGCGTAGGGGCTAGCGGGGGGATCGAGCAGTACTTC. Its protein product is CASSVGASGGIEQYF.

This clone was detected a few times. This chain connects TRBV6-6 to TRBJ1-4; 7 nucleotides agree with TRBD1. The ends lost 6 bases at V and 8 bases at J; junction bases unmatched: 6. This CDR3 has 13 residues. CDR1 is MNHNY and CDR2 is SVGAGI in the germline V gene (reference sequence). This CDR3 reads CASSQRGQEKLFF. CDR3 nucleotides: TGTGCCAGCAGCCAACGGGGACAGGAAAAACTGTTTTTT.

This clone was counted once. The V gene is TRBV9, the J gene TRBJ2-3; 7 positions match TRBD2. V shed 3 bases, J shed 3 bases, and the junction held 7 bases outside the gene matches. Germline V gives CDR1 SGDLS, CDR2 YYNGEE. This CDR3 comprises 15 residues. The CDR3 loop is CASSASPGGTDTQYF. The CDR3 DNA sequence: TGTGCCAGCAGCGCTAGCCCGGGAGGTACAGATACGCAGTATTTT.

The V call is TRBV27, the J call TRBJ2-1, with 8 bases matching TRBD2. Germline values: CDR1 MNHEY, CDR2 SMNVEV (reference sequence). The CDR3 runs 15 residues. Trimming removed 3 bases from V and 4 bases from J; junction bases left unmatched: 5. CDR3 sequence: CASSFQRGNYNEQFF. The CDR3 DNA is TGTGCCAGCAGTTTCCAGCGGGGGAATTACAATGAGCAGTTCTTC.

V and J are TRBV10-2 and TRBJ1-3; a weak D match, TRBD1 (5 bases). Germline-derived CDR1 and CDR2 are WSHSY and SAAADI. The CDR3 extends over 13 amino acids. V was clipped by 5 bases and J by 3 bases, with 8 bases between them. The CDR3 DNA reads TGCGCCAGCAGTAGGGGAGATGGAAACACCATATATTTT. Translating it yields CASSRGDGNTIYF.

The rearrangement joins TRBV19 to TRBJ1-2; D not certain. This CDR3 region has 13 residues. Trimming left V 2 bases short and J 8 bases short, with 12 bases between. Germline CDR1 is LNHDA and CDR2 is SQIVND (reference sequence). The CDR3 DNA follows: TGTGCCAGTAGTATAAACGGGAATTGGGGCTACACCTTC. Translation gives CASSINGNWGYTF.

The genes are TRBV27 and TRBJ2-5, with 9 bases fitting TRBD1. V was clipped by 8 bases and J by 4 bases; unmatched bases: 14. Per germline, CDR1 MNHEY and CDR2 SMNVEV (reference sequence). The CDR3 is made up of 16 amino acids. The CDR3 DNA follows: TGTGCCAGCTCCAAAGTAGGGGGACAGGGAGTAGAGACCCAGTACTTC. This sequence encodes CASSKVGGQGVETQYF.

The chain employs TRBV30 and TRBJ2-2; D might be TRBD2 (5 bases). V shed 0 bases and J shed 3 bases, with 11 bases lying between them. CDR1 GTSNPN and CDR2 SVGIG come from the germline V gene (reference sequence). This CDR3 is 15 amino acids long. This chain's CDR3 is CAWSVRRRDTGELFF. For the CDR3, the DNA is TGTGCCTGGAGTGTTCGGAGGAGAGACACCGGGGAGCTGTTTTTT. The entire variable domain, with the rest obtained from reference TRBV30 and TRBJ2-2, is as follows: SQTIHQWPATLVQPVGSPLSLECTVEGTSNPNLYWYRQAAGRGLQLLFYSVGIGQISSEVPQNLSASRPQDRQFILSSKKLLLSDSGFYLCAWSVRRRDTGELFFGEGSRLTVL.

The V gene is TRBV5-1, the J gene TRBJ1-2; D is uncertain. Trimming took off 3 bases at V and 7 bases at J, with 16 bases between the two ends. Germline-derived CDR1 and CDR2 are SGHRS and YFSETQ. The CDR3 is 14 amino acids. The DNA for the CDR3 is TGCGCCAGCAGCTCGGAGGCAGGCCCCTCTGGCTACACCTTC. It is translated as CASSSEAGPSGYTF. Looking up the rest from reference TRBV5-1 and TRBJ1-2 gives the full variable domain: KAGVTQTPRYLIKTRGQQVTLSCSPISGHRSVSWYQQTPGQGLQFLFEYFSETQRNKGNFPGRFSGRQFSNSRSEMNVSTLELGDSALYLCASSSEAGPSGYTFGSGTRLTVV.